These 23 T cell receptor beta chains share one sample of origin, sequenced in a study of control samples from healthy donors and cancer patients. Repertoires were generated with immunoSEQ multiplex PCR, while TCRdb's copy carries only in-frame clones and drops some. The repertoire holds 75,000 to 90,000 clones, with approximately 89% as singletons. The specimen sequenced was blood. These receptors all come from a man aged 50 to 60 in good health.

The chain is built from TRBV3-1 (or the pseudogene TRBV3-2) and TRBJ1-4; D is ambiguous. V lost 4 bases and J 4 bases, leaving 10 bases between the germline ends. CDR1 LGHDT and CDR2 YNNKEL come from the germline V gene (reference sequence). The CDR3 spans 14 residues. The CDR3 reads CASSLGSVNEKLFF. CDR3 DNA sequence: TGTGCCAGCAGCCTTGGGTCGGTTAATGAAAAACTGTTTTTT.

The chain combines TRBV11-2 with TRBJ1-1; D gene ambiguous. CDR1 and CDR2 (germline): SGHAT, FQNNGV. Trimming shortened V by 1 base and J by 0 bases, and 6 bases separated the two germline ends. The CDR3 is made up of 14 amino acids. The CDR3 bases are TGTGCCAGCAGCTTAGCCATCCTGAACACTGAAGCTTTCTTT. Protein sequence: CASSLAILNTEAFF.

V and J are TRBV7-8 and TRBJ2-7; 10 bases are shared with TRBD2. The germline V gene encodes CDR1 SGHVS and CDR2 FQNEAQ. J was trimmed by 2 bases and V by 3 bases; bases with no gene match: 4. This CDR3 has 15 residues. CDR3 sequence: CASSLGLAITYEQYF. CDR3 DNA sequence: TGTGCCAGCAGCTTGGGACTAGCGATTACCTACGAGCAGTACTTC. Full variable domain (remainder filled in from reference TRBV7-8 and TRBJ2-7): GAGVSQSPRYKVAKRGQDVALRCDPISGHVSLFWYQQALGQGPEFLTYFQNEAQLDKSGLPSDRFFAERPEGSVSTLKIQRTQQEDSAVYLCASSLGLAITYEQYFGPGTRLTVT.

The chain is built from TRBV5-6 and TRBJ2-5; D not certain. The CDR3 extends over 13 amino acids. Trimming took off 3 bases at V and 5 bases at J, with 11 bases between the two ends. Per germline, CDR1 SGHDT and CDR2 YYEEEE. Written as DNA, the CDR3 is TGTGCCAGCAGCTCCTGGCGTAGGGAGACCCAGTACTTC. Its translation is CASSSWRRETQYF.

The rearrangement joins TRBV7-8 to TRBJ1-4; D remains ambiguous. The CDR3 consists of 14 residues. Trimming cost V 1 base and J 5 bases, with 8 bases left between them. From germline, CDR1 is SGHVS and CDR2 FQNEAQ. The CDR3 coding sequence is TGTGCCAGCAGCTTAGTTCAGTCGAATGAAAAACTGTTTTTT. Translating it yields CASSLVQSNEKLFF.

CDR3 in amino acids: CATNRIDTGELFF. The CDR3 region has the DNA TGTGCCACCAACAGGATCGACACCGGGGAGCTGTTTTTT. The V gene is TRBV19, the J gene TRBJ2-2, with a tentative D call TRBD1 (5 bases). Germline V gene sequence: CDR1 LNHDA, CDR2 SQIVND (reference sequence). V shed 10 bases and J shed 3 bases, with 12 bases lying between them. The CDR3 extends over 13 amino acids.

This clone turned up a few times. The rearrangement links TRBV7-3 to TRBJ2-7; the D gene could be TRBD1 or TRBD2 (6 bases each). The length of the CDR3 is 14 residues. The V gene lost 2 bases and the J gene lost 0 bases, with 8 bases spanning the gap. The germline CDR1 and CDR2 sequences are SGHTA and FQGTGA. The CDR3 DNA sequence: TGTGCCAGCAGCTTAGGAGGGGGCTCCTACGAGCAGTACTTC. Protein: CASSLGGGSYEQYF.

Points on this clone: Mismatch with germline at one junction end may stem from a read error. This sequence joins TRBV7-7 and TRBJ2-3, with TRBD1 as a possible D gene (6 bases). CDR1 is SSHAT and CDR2 is FNYEAQ in the germline V gene (reference sequence). The CDR3 consists of 15 residues. In DNA form, the CDR3 reads TGTGCTAGCAGCTTAGGGGGAGCTAGCACAGATACGCAGTATTTT. The encoded protein is CASSLGGASTDTQYF.

J is TRBJ2-7 and V is TRBV4-2; D perhaps matches TRBD1 (6 bases). CDR3 length: 15 amino acids. The germline V gene encodes CDR1 LGHNA and CDR2 YNFKEQ. The V end lost 0 bases, the J end lost 5 bases, and 14 bases lay between the germline ends. The CDR3 nucleotides read TGTGCCAGCAGCCAAGATCCAACAGGGCTCAACGAGCAGTACTTC. Translation gives CASSQDPTGLNEQYF.

The chain carries TRBV19 and TRBJ1-1, with D possibly being TRBD1 (5 bases). The CDR3 sequence is 14 residues long. Trimming cost V 6 bases and J 5 bases, with 16 bases left between them. Germline V gene sequence: CDR1 LNHDA, CDR2 SQIVND (reference sequence). CDR3: CASRSDGGGTEAFF. As DNA, the CDR3 is TGTGCCAGTAGATCGGACGGGGGTGGAACTGAAGCTTTCTTT.

The genes are TRBV5-4 and TRBJ1-3; 9 bases line up with TRBD1. V lost 4 bases and J lost 0; bases outside the gene matches: 5. CDR3 length: 16 amino acids. From germline, CDR1 is SGHNT and CDR2 YYREEE (reference sequence). This chain's CDR3 is CASSLDRGYSGNTIYF. The DNA of the CDR3 is TGTGCCAGCAGCCTGGACAGGGGCTACTCTGGAAACACCATATATTTT.

The chain's CDR3 is CATSRQSFYGYTF. CDR3 DNA: TGTGCCACCAGTCGTCAGTCTTTTTATGGCTACACCTTC. The chain recombines TRBV24-1 with TRBJ1-2; D is unclear. V lost 6 bases, J lost 5 bases, and 12 bases lay in between. The CDR3 loop spans 13 amino acids. Germline-derived CDR1 and CDR2 are KGHDR and SFDVKD.

The chain couples TRBV27 to TRBJ2-7; 10 nucleotides align to TRBD1. Germline V lookup: CDR1 MNHEY, CDR2 SMNVEV (reference sequence). This CDR3 contains 16 residues. The ends lost 6 bases at V and 6 bases at J; junction bases unmatched: 14. The CDR3 bases are TGTGCCAGCAGAGCATCGGGACAGGGGTTTCCGGGCGAGCAGTACTTC. This codes for CASRASGQGFPGEQYF.

This clone was seen only a few times. The chain carries TRBV11-1 and TRBJ1-1, with 7 bases identical to TRBD1. Per germline, CDR1 SGHAT and CDR2 FQDESV (reference sequence). V shed 4 bases and J 0 bases; nucleotides not matched to a gene: 8. The CDR3 is made up of 16 amino acids. CDR3: CASSSFGGTVNTEAFF. The DNA for the CDR3 is TGTGCCAGCAGCTCCTTCGGGGGGACAGTGAACACTGAAGCTTTCTTT. The full variable domain, with the rest looked up from reference TRBV11-1 and TRBJ1-1, is EAEVAQSPRYKITEKSQAVAFWCDPISGHATLYWYRQILGQGPELLVQFQDESVVDDSQLPKDRFSAERLKGVDSTLKIQPAELGDSAMYLCASSSFGGTVNTEAFFGQGTRLTVV.

The chain employs TRBV6-1 and TRBJ2-5; 11 nucleotides match TRBD2. The CDR3 loop spans 18 amino acids. The V segment lost 4 bases and the J segment 1 base; nucleotides outside the gene matches: 11. CDR1 is MNHNS, CDR2 SASEGT, per germline. CDR3 DNA: TGTGCCAGCAGTGGGTCGACTAGCGGGGTCCGGTTCCAAGAGACCCAGTACTTC. Protein sequence: CASSGSTSGVRFQETQYF.

This chain connects TRBV18 to TRBJ2-1; 10 bases agree with TRBD2. This CDR3 has 16 amino acids. Germline loops: CDR1 KGHSH, CDR2 LQKENI. J gave up 8 bases and V 3 bases, and 10 bases lay outside the gene matches. The CDR3 loop is CASSPPSSGGSYEQFF. CDR3 nucleotide sequence: TGTGCCAGCTCACCGCCTTCTAGCGGGGGTTCTTATGAGCAGTTCTTC.

The V and J genes are TRBV5-6 and TRBJ1-5, with a tentative D call TRBD1 (5 bases). Germline V CDR1 and CDR2: SGHDT, YYEEEE. V was trimmed by 5 bases and J by 9 bases, leaving 15 bases between them. The CDR3 covers 13 residues. In DNA, the CDR3 is TGTGCCAGCAGTCTGGCCGGGCAGGGGCCCCAGCATTTT. This sequence encodes CASSLAGQGPQHF.

The chain joins TRBV29-1 to TRBJ2-3; D is unclear. This CDR3 region has 12 residues. Germline values: CDR1 SQVTM, CDR2 ANQGSEA. Trimming removed 2 bases from V and 6 bases from J, with 9 bases in between. The CDR3 DNA follows: TGCAGCGTTGAAACCGGGCCGGATACGCAGTATTTT. Residues: CSVETGPDTQYF.

CDR3 amino acids: CASSLNWGIHPTGDTGELFF. The CDR3 bases are TGTGCCAGCAGCTTAAACTGGGGCATCCACCCGACCGGGGACACCGGGGAGCTGTTTTTT. The V and J genes are TRBV7-3 and TRBJ2-2; D tentatively reads TRBD1 or TRBD2 (5 bases each). From germline, CDR1 is SGHTA and CDR2 FQGTGA. This CDR3 has 20 amino acids. V lost 1 base to trimming and J lost 3 bases, with 24 bases between them.

The V and J genes are TRBV13 and TRBJ2-1; 12 positions match TRBD2. V was clipped by 4 bases and J by 12 bases; unmatched bases: 10. Germline V gene lookup returns CDR1 PRHDT and CDR2 FYEKMQ (reference sequence). The CDR3 has 15 amino acids. CDR3 in amino acids: CASSSGLAGTMRQFF. Written as DNA, the CDR3 is TGTGCCAGCAGCTCGGGACTAGCGGGTACAATGAGGCAGTTCTTC.

The V call is TRBV25-1, the J call TRBJ1-6, with D unclear. CDR3 length: 15 residues. Trimming shortened V by 1 base and J by 10 bases, and 14 bases separated the two germline ends. Germline V gene sequence: CDR1 MGHDK, CDR2 SYGVNS. CDR3 amino acids: CASSESDPRRSPLHF. CDR3 sequence (DNA): TGTGCCAGCAGTGAATCTGACCCTCGGAGATCACCCCTCCACTTT.

The chain links TRBV6-6 to TRBJ1-5; the D is unclear. V was trimmed by 2 bases and J by 8 bases, leaving 7 bases between them. In germline, CDR1 is MNHNY, CDR2 SVGAGI (reference sequence). This CDR3 is 12 amino acids long. In DNA, the CDR3 is TGTGCCAGCAGTTACGGCACGGAGCCCCAGCATTTT. Translation: CASSYGTEPQHF.

The rearrangement joins TRBV19 to TRBJ2-7; the D gene could be TRBD1 or TRBD2 (5 bases each). CDR1 LNHDA and CDR2 SQIVND come from the germline V gene (reference sequence). The V end lost 1 base, the J end lost 4 bases, and 5 bases lay between the germline ends. This CDR3 comprises 12 residues. DNA of the CDR3: TGTGCCAGTAGTATAGGGGGGTACGAGCAGTACTTC. This encodes CASSIGGYEQYF.